This T cell receptor beta chain was observed in a study of control samples from healthy donors and cancer patients (dated by TCRdb to 2018 to 2020). CDR1 and CDR2, per the germline V gene, are SQVTM and ANQGSEA. Germline trimming: 5 bases from V, 5 bases from J; junction bases outside gene matches: 5. The CDR3 holds 12 amino acids from the cysteine to the phenylalanine. CDR3 DNA only is kept here, 36 bases in frame from base 1. Worth noting for this clone: The clone's antigen remains unknown. No much larger clone is present one base from it, and per-base qualities are unavailable.

Libraries were prepared through the immunoSEQ multiplex PCR assay. This is the immuneACCESS table as TCRdb keeps it, with only in-frame sequences that have V and J called. A part of the clones is gone; compared with another copy, unresolved V genes explain less than half, and the rest is unexplained. The table for this sample lists around 150,000 clones; 70% to 90% of them were counted only once. More than 10% of the sample is in the top ten clones. The chain is assembled from TRBV29-1 and TRBJ2-7, and 8 junction bases match TRBD1. Sequencing used blood. The receptor was derived from a man aged 25-45 years in good health. The nucleotide sequence reads TGCAGCGTTAGGACAGGGCCTGACGAGCAGTACTTC. Its translation reads: CSVRTGPDEQYF.